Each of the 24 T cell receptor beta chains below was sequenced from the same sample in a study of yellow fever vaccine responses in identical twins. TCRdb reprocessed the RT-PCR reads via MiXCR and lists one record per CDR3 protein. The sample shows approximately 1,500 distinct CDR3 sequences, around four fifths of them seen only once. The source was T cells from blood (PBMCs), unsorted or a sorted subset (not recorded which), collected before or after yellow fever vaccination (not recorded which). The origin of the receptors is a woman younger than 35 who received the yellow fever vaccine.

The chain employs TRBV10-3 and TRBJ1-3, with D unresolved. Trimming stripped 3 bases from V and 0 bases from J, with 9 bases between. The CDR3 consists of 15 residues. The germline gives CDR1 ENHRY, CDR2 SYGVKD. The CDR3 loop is CAISDPASSGNTIYF. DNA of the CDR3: TGTGCCATCAGTGATCCAGCCTCCTCTGGAAACACCATATATTTT.

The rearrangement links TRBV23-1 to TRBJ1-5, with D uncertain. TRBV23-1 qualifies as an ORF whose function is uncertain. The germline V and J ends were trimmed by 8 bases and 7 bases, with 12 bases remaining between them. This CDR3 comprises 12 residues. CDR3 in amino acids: CASRVSGQPQHF. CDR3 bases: TGCGCCAGCCGGGTCTCCGGCCAGCCCCAGCATTTT.

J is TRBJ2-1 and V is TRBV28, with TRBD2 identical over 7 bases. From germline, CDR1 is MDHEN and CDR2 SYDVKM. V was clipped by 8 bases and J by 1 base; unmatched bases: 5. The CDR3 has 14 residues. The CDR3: CASGGDYSYNEQFF. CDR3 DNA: TGTGCCAGCGGTGGGGACTATTCCTACAATGAGCAGTTCTTC.

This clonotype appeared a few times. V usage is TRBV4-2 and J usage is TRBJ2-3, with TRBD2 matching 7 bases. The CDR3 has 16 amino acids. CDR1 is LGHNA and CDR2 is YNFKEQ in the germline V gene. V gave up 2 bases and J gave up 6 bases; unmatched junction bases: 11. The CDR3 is CASSQKASSGQDTQYF. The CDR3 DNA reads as TGTGCCAGCAGCCAAAAAGCGTCTAGCGGCCAGGATACGCAGTATTTT.

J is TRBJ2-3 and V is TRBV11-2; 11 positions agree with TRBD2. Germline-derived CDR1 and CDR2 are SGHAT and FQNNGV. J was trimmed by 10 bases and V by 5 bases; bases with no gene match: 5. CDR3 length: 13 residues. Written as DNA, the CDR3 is TGTGCCAGCAGCCAGACTAGCGGGACGGCGCAGTATTTT. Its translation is CASSQTSGTAQYF. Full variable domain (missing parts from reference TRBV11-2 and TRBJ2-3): EAGVAQSPRYKIIEKRQSVAFWCNPISGHATLYWYQQILGQGPKLLIQFQNNGVVDDSQLPKDRFSAERLKGVDSTLKIQPAKLEDSAVYLCASSQTSGTAQYFGPGTRLTVL.

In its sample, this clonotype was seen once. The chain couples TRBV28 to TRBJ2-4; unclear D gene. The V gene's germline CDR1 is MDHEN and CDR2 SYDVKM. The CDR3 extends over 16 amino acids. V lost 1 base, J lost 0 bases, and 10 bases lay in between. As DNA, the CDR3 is TGTGCCAGCAGTTTATTTAAGGGTGAAGCCAAAAACATTCAGTACTTC. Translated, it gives CASSLFKGEAKNIQYF.

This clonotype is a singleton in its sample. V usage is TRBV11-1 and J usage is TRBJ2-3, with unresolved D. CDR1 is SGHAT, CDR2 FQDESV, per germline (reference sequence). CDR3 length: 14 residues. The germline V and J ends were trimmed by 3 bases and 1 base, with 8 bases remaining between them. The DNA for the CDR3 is TGTGCCAGCAGCTTCCGGGCTCGCACAGATACGCAGTATTTT. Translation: CASSFRARTDTQYF.

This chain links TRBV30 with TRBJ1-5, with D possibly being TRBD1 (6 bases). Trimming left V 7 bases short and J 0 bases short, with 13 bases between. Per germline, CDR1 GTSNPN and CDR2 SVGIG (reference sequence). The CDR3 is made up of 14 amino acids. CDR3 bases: TGTGCCTCAAAAGGACAGAATAGCAATCAGCCCCAGCATTTT. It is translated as CASKGQNSNQPQHF.

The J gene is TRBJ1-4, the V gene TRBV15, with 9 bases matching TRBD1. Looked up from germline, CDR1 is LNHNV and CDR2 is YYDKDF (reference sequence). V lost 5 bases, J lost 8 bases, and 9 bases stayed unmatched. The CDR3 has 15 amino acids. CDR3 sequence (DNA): TGTGCCACCAGCGGGCCACAGGGGGCGCGGGAAAAACTGTTTTTT. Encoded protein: CATSGPQGAREKLFF.

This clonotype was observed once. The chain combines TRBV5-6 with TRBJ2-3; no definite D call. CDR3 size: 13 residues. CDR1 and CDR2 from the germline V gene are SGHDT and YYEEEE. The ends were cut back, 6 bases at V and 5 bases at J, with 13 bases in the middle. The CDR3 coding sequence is TGTGCCAGCACTCCTTGGGGAAGAGATACGCAGTATTTT. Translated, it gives CASTPWGRDTQYF.

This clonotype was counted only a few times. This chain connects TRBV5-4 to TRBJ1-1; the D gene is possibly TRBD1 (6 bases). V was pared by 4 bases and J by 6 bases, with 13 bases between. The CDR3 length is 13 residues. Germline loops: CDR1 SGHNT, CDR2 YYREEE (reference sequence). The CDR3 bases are TGTGCCAGCAGCCCCAGGGGTGTCCCTGAAGCTTTCTTT. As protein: CASSPRGVPEAFF.

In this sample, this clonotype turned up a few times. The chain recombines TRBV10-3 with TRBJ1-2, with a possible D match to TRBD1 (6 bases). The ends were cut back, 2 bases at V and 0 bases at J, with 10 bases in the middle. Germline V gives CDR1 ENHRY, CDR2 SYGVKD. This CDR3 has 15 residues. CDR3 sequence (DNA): TGTGCCATCAGTGAGACAGACAGGACTAACTATGGCTACACCTTC. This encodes CAISETDRTNYGYTF.

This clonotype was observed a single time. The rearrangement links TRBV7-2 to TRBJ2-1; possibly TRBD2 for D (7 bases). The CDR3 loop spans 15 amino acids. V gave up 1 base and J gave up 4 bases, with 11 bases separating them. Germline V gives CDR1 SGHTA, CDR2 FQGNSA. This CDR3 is CASSLVRGGYNEQFF. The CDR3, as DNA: TGTGCCAGCAGCTTAGTTAGGGGGGGATACAATGAGCAGTTCTTC.

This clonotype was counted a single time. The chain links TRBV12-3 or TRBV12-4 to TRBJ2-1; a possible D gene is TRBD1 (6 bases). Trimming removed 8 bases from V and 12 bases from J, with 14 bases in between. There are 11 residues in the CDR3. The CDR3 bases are TGTGCCAGCCGAATTACAGGGACGCAGTTCTTC. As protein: CASRITGTQFF.

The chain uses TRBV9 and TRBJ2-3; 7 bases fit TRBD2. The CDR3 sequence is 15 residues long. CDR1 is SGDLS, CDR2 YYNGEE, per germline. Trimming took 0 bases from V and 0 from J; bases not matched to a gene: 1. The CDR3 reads CASSVARGSTDTQYF. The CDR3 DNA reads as TGTGCCAGCAGCGTAGCGCGGGGGAGCACAGATACGCAGTATTTT.

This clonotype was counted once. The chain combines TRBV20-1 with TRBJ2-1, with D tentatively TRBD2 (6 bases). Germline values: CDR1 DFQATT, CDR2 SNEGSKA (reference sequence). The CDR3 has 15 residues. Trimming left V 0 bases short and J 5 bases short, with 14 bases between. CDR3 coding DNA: TGCAGTGCTAGAGATGTAGCGGAGGACCACAATGAGCAGTTCTTC. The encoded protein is CSARDVAEDHNEQFF.

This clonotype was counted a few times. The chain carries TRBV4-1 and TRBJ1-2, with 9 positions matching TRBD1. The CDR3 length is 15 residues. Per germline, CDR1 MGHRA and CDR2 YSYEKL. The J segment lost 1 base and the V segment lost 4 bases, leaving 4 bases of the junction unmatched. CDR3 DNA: TGCGCCAGCAGCCCCCGGACAGGGGATAACTATGGCTACACCTTC. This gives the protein CASSPRTGDNYGYTF.

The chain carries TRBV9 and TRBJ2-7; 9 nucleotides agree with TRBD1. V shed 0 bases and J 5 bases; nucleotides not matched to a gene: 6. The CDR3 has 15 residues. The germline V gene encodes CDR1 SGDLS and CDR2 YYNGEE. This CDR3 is CASSVGGTGPHEQYF. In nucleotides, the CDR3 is TGTGCCAGCAGCGTAGGCGGGACAGGGCCCCACGAGCAGTACTTC.

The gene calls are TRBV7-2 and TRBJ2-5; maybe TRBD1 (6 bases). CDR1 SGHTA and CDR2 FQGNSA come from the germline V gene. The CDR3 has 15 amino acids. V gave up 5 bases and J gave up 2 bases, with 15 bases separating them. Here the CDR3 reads CASSTEYRAQETQYF. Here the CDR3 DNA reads TGTGCCAGCAGCACCGAGTACAGGGCGCAAGAGACCCAGTACTTC.

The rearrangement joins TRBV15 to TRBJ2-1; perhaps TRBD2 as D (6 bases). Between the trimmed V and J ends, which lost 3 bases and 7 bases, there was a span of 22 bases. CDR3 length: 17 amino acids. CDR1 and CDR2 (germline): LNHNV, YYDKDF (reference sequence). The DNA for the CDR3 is TGTGCCACCAGCAGGGATTCGGTGGGAGGTATTGTTAATGAGCAGTTCTTC. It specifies CATSRDSVGGIVNEQFF.

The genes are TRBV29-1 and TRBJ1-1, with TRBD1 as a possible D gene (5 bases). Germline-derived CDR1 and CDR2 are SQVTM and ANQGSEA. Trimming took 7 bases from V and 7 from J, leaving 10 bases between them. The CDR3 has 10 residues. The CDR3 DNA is TGCAGCGCTAGGGGTAATGAAGCTTTCTTT. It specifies CSARGNEAFF.

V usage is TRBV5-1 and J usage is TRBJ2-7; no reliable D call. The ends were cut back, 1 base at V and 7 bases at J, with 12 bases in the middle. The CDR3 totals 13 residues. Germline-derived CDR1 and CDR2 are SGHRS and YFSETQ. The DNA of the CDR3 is TGCGCCAGCAGCTTGTCGGTTTCGGCTGAGCAGTACTTC. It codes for CASSLSVSAEQYF. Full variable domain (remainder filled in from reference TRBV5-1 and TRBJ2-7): KAGVTQTPRYLIKTRGQQVTLSCSPISGHRSVSWYQQTPGQGLQFLFEYFSETQRNKGNFPGRFSGRQFSNSRSEMNVSTLELGDSALYLCASSLSVSAEQYFGPGTRLTVT.

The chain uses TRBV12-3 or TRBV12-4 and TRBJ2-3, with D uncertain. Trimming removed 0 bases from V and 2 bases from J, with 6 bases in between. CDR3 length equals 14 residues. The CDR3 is CASSLAVTTDTQYF. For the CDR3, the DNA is TGTGCCAGCAGTTTAGCGGTAACCACAGATACGCAGTATTTT.

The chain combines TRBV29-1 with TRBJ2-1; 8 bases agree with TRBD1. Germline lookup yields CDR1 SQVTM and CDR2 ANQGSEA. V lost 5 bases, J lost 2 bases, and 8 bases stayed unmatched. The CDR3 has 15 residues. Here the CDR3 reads CSVPPGQGTYNEQFF. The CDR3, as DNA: TGCAGCGTTCCCCCTGGACAGGGCACCTACAATGAGCAGTTCTTC.